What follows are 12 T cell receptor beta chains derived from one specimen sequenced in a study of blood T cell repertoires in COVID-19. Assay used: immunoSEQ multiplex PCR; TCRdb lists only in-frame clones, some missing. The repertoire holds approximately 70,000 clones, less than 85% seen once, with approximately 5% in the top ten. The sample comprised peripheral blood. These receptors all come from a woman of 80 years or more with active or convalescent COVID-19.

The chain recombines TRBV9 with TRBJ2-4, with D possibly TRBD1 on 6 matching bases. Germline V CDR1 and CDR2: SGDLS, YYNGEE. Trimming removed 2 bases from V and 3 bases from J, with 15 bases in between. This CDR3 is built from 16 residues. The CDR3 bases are TGTGCCAGCAGCGTGGCCCCTGCAGGGGACAAAAACATTCAGTACTTC. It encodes CASSVAPAGDKNIQYF.

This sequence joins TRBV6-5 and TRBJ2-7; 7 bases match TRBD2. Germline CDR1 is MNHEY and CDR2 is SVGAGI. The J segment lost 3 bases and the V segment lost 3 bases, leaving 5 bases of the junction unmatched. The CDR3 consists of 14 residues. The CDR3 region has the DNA TGTGCCAGCAGTTATTTGGCGGGAGACTACGAGCAGTACTTC. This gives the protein CASSYLAGDYEQYF.

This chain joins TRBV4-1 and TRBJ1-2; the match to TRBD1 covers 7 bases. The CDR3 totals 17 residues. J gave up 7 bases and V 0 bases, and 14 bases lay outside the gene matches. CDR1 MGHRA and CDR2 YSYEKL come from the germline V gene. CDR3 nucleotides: TGCGCCAGCAGCCAAGAGTCGACAGGGAGAAGGAGAAGTGGCTACACCTTC. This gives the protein CASSQESTGRRRSGYTF.

The CDR3 DNA follows: TGCGCCAGCCAACTATTACAGGGGAACACTGAAGCTTTCTTT. Its protein is CASQLLQGNTEAFF. The chain employs TRBV4-1 and TRBJ1-1; tentative D call: TRBD1 (6 bases). From germline, CDR1 is MGHRA and CDR2 YSYEKL. Trimming removed 8 bases at V and 1 base at J, with 14 bases between. The length of the CDR3 is 14 residues.

The CDR3 spells CASSAGQGKTSNYGYTF. The CDR3 bases are TGTGCCAGCAGCGCCGGACAGGGGAAGACCTCCAACTATGGCTACACCTTC. V usage is TRBV9 and J usage is TRBJ1-2; 9 bases agree with TRBD1. V gave up 3 bases and J gave up 2 bases; unmatched junction bases: 11. CDR3 length: 17 amino acids. The germline V gene encodes CDR1 SGDLS and CDR2 YYNGEE.

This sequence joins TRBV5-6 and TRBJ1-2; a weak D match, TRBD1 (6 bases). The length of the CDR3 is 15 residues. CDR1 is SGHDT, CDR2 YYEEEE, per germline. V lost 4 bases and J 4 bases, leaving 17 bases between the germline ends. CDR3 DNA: TGTGCCAGCAGCCCGGGACACCGGAGAAGCTATGGCTACACCTTC. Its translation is CASSPGHRRSYGYTF.

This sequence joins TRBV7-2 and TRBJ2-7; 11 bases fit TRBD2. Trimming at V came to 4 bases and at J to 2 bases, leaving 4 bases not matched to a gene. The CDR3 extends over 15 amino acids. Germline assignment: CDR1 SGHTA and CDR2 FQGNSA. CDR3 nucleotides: TGTGCCAGCAGCTGGTATAGCGGGAGGGCCTACGAGCAGTACTTC. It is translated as CASSWYSGRAYEQYF.

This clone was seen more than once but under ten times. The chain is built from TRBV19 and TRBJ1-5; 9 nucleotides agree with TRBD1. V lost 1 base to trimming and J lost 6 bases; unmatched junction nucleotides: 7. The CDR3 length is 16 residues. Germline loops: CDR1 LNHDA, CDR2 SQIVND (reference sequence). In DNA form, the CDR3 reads TGTGCCAGTAGTATAGGCCGGGGACAGGGCGTTCAGCCCCAGCATTTT. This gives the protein CASSIGRGQGVQPQHF.

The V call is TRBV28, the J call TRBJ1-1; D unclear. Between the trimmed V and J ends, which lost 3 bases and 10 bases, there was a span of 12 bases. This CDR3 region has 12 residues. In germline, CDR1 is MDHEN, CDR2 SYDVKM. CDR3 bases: TGTGCCAGCAGTTTGGCCGAGGCGGGAGCTTTCTTT. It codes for CASSLAEAGAFF.

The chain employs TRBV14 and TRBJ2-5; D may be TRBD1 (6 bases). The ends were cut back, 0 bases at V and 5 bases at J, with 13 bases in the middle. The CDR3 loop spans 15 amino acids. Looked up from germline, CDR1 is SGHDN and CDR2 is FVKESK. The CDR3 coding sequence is TGTGCCAGCAGCCAAGATCTTCGGCAGGGGGAGACCCAGTACTTC. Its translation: CASSQDLRQGETQYF. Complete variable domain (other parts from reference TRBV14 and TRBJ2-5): EAGVTQFPSHSVIEKGQTVTLRCDPISGHDNLYWYRRVMGKEIKFLLHFVKESKQDESGMPNNRFLAERTGGTYSTLKVQPAELEDSGVYFCASSQDLRQGETQYFGPGTRLLVL.

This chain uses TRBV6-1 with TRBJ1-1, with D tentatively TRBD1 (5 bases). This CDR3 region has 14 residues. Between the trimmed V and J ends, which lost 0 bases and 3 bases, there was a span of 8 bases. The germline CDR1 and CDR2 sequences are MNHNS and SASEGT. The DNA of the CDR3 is TGTGCCAGCAGTGAAGCATCCAGGGACACTGAAGCTTTCTTT. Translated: CASSEASRDTEAFF.

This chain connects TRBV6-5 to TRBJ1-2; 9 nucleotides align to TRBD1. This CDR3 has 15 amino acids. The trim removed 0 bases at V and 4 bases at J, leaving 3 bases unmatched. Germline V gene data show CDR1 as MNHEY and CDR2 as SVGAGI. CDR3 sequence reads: CASSYSTGGSYGYTF. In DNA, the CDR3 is TGTGCCAGCAGTTACTCGACAGGGGGTAGCTATGGCTACACCTTC.